Listed here are 15 T cell receptor beta chains from one sample, sequenced in a study of OX40 agonist ivuxolimab in advanced cancers. The method was immunoSEQ multiplex PCR; TCRdb's version includes in-frame clones alone and lacks a portion of them. Found here are roughly 56,000 clones, about 88% of them singletons; the top ten hold 0.77%. The input for sequencing was CD4+ or CD8+ T cells sorted from blood, taken in a trial of the OX40 agonist ivuxolimab. All receptors derive from an adult with an advanced solid tumor such as melanoma, head and neck, liver or kidney cancer.

The chain employs TRBV30 and TRBJ2-1; 8 bases match TRBD1. V gave up 3 bases and J gave up 6 bases; unmatched junction bases: 10. The CDR3 runs to 15 residues. The germline V gene encodes CDR1 GTSNPN and CDR2 SVGIG (reference sequence). Here the CDR3 reads CAWRSRQGLSNEQFF. Here the CDR3 DNA reads TGTGCCTGGAGGTCCCGACAGGGGCTGTCCAATGAGCAGTTCTTC.

The chain combines TRBV5-1 with TRBJ1-1; perhaps TRBD1 as D (6 bases). The CDR3 is 16 residues long. In germline, CDR1 is SGHRS, CDR2 YFSETQ. Trimming removed 4 bases from V and 4 bases from J, with 20 bases in between. CDR3 sequence: CASSPGARVGSTEAFF. The DNA of the CDR3 is TGCGCCAGCAGCCCAGGGGCGCGGGTAGGGAGCACTGAAGCTTTCTTT.

This clone was recorded only once. This chain connects TRBV29-1 to TRBJ2-7, with a possible D match to TRBD1 (7 bases). This CDR3 has 12 residues. CDR1 is SQVTM, CDR2 ANQGSEA, per germline. V lost 3 bases and J lost 6, with 12 bases in between. Here the CDR3 reads CSVDPGGSEQYF. In DNA, the CDR3 is TGCAGCGTTGATCCAGGGGGGAGCGAGCAGTACTTC.

Details on this clone: The sample holds other DNA sequences that translate to the same CDR3. CDR3 sequence (DNA): TGTGCCAGCAGCCCCTCGGGGGGGGGCACCGGGGAGCTGTTTTTT. The encoded protein is CASSPSGGGTGELFF. The chain uses TRBV11-2 and TRBJ2-2, with 8 bases that match TRBD2. Germline assignment: CDR1 SGHAT and CDR2 FQNNGV. The ends lost 5 bases at V and 4 bases at J; junction bases unmatched: 6. The CDR3 is made up of 15 amino acids.

The chain joins TRBV6-1 to TRBJ2-7; 10 positions match TRBD1. This CDR3 is 18 amino acids long. V dropped 4 bases and J dropped 0; count of bases not matched to a gene: 12. CDR1 and CDR2 (germline): MNHNS, SASEGT. The CDR3 DNA follows: TGTGCCAGCAGTGCCCGTCCCGGGACAGGGGTGAGCTCCTACGAGCAGTACTTC. Translation gives CASSARPGTGVSSYEQYF.

The CDR3 loop is CASSLAQPSYEQYF. The CDR3 nucleotides are TGTGCCAGCAGCTTAGCCCAACCTTCCTACGAGCAGTACTTC. The J gene is TRBJ2-7, the V gene TRBV11-2; no reliable D call. The ends were cut back, 1 base at V and 1 base at J, with 8 bases in the middle. The germline CDR1 and CDR2 sequences are SGHAT and FQNNGV. This CDR3 comprises 14 residues.

The chain employs TRBV19 and TRBJ2-1; weak D call: TRBD1 (6 bases). The V end lost 0 bases, the J end lost 2 bases, and 8 bases lay between the germline ends. This CDR3 comprises 15 residues. Germline CDR1 LNHDA, CDR2 SQIVND (reference sequence). The chain's CDR3 is CASSIDTGPYNEQFF. The CDR3 DNA is TGTGCCAGTAGTATAGATACAGGGCCCTACAATGAGCAGTTCTTC. The whole variable domain, remainder taken from reference TRBV19 and TRBJ2-1, is DGGITQSPKYLFRKEGQNVTLSCEQNLNHDAMYWYRQDPGQGLRLIYYSQIVNDFQKGDIAEGYSVSREKKESFPLTVTSAQKNPTAFYLCASSIDTGPYNEQFFGPGTRLTVL.

This clone was counted a single time. This chain links TRBV2 with TRBJ1-5; D gene uncertain. CDR1 and CDR2 (germline): SNHLY, FYNNEI. V dropped 0 bases and J dropped 9 bases, with 30 bases sitting between them. The length of the CDR3 is 20 residues. CDR3 DNA: TGTGCCAGCAGTGAAGCGCCCCCCGGTCGCGGATTAGGACCGCGTCGGCCCCAGCATTTT. As protein: CASSEAPPGRGLGPRRPQHF.

V usage is TRBV5-1 and J usage is TRBJ2-6; D not resolved. Germline loops: CDR1 SGHRS, CDR2 YFSETQ. V dropped 7 bases and J dropped 5 bases, with 7 bases sitting between them. This CDR3 contains 12 residues. In nucleotides, the CDR3 is TGCGCCAGCGGACCCTGGGCCAACGTCCTGACTTTC. Amino acids: CASGPWANVLTF.

This clone was seen only once. The V gene is TRBV30, the J gene TRBJ1-4; D is undetermined. This CDR3 contains 13 residues. CDR1 and CDR2 from the germline V gene are GTSNPN and SVGIG (reference sequence). The V and J ends lost 3 bases and 7 bases respectively, with 12 bases between them. The CDR3 DNA reads TGTGCCTGGAGCCGCACTGGGGTTGAAAAACTGTTTTTT. Translation: CAWSRTGVEKLFF.

The rearrangement links TRBV28 to TRBJ1-1; unclear D gene. The length of the CDR3 is 13 residues. CDR1 and CDR2 from the germline V gene are MDHEN and SYDVKM. V lost 1 base and J 1 base, leaving 4 bases between the germline ends. CDR3 region: CASSLFQNTEAFF. In nucleotides, the CDR3 is TGTGCCAGCAGTTTATTCCAGAACACTGAAGCTTTCTTT. Drawing the rest from reference TRBV28 and TRBJ1-1, the complete variable domain is DVKVTQSSRYLVKRTGEKVFLECVQDMDHENMFWYRQDPGLGLRLIYFSYDVKMKEKGDIPEGYSVSREKKERFSLILESASTNQTSMYLCASSLFQNTEAFFGQGTRLTVV.

The chain recombines TRBV10-3 with TRBJ2-1; 8 bases are shared with TRBD2. CDR1 is ENHRY, CDR2 SYGVKD, per germline. Unmatched junction bases numbered 10, after V lost 4 bases and J lost 5 bases. The CDR3 length is 16 residues. The CDR3 region has the DNA TGTGCCATCAGTGGTGGGGTACTAGCGGCCGACAATGAGCAGTTCTTC. Protein: CAISGGVLAADNEQFF.

The CDR3 DNA follows: TGCGCCAGCGGGTCCCCGGGGGGGGGACAACTAGCGAGAGAGACCCAGTACTTC. Encoded protein: CASGSPGGGQLARETQYF. This chain links TRBV5-1 with TRBJ2-5, with 8 bases that match TRBD2. Germline CDR1 and CDR2: SGHRS and YFSETQ. The ends lost 7 bases at V and 4 bases at J; junction bases unmatched: 21. The CDR3 is 18 amino acids.

The chain has TRBV29-1 and TRBJ2-7; D not certain. The CDR3 sequence is 12 residues long. Looked up from germline, CDR1 is SQVTM and CDR2 is ANQGSEA. The V end lost 4 bases, the J end lost 3 bases, and 10 bases lay between the germline ends. The CDR3 region is CSVGKGNYEQYF. Written as DNA, the CDR3 is TGCAGCGTTGGTAAAGGGAACTACGAGCAGTACTTC.

CDR3 DNA: TGTGCCAGCAGCTTGAGAGGGGTTGAACAGCCCCAGCATTTT. Its protein product is CASSLRGVEQPQHF. V is TRBV5-4 and J is TRBJ1-5; a weak D match, TRBD1 (5 bases). The length of the CDR3 is 14 residues. Trimming took 1 base from V and 7 from J, leaving 12 bases between them. Germline V gives CDR1 SGHNT, CDR2 YYREEE (reference sequence).